This T cell receptor (beta chain) is drawn from a study of blood T cell repertoires in COVID-19 (TCRdb year 2020). General notes on the study: Collaborator samples came from the United States, Italy and Spain and covered acute and convalescent phases of COVID-19. The material from the prospective study consisted of cDNA or gDNA derived from T cells, B-cell-depleted T cells, or PBMCs. Subjects who had been exposed to COVID-19, were actively infected with it, or had recovered from it provided the deeply sampled blood TCRbeta repertoires that made up the dataset. The repertoires were released in a freely available public database intended as a resource for research on the immune response to SARS-CoV-2. Samples came from the ongoing ImmuneRACE study (first 160 participants) plus 1,254 subjects from 6 global collaborators. Nearly every sample came with metadata listing a de-identified subject ID, COVID-19 status, age in years and sex. HLA class I and class II types, where available, came from metadata supplied by the sample provider rather than from assay-based typing.

Enrolling through a virtual design, the prospective study's participants ranged in age from roughly 18 to 100 years and lived across some 23 United States geographic areas. In the prospective study, participants were assigned to cohorts based on the clinical history participants reported in a screening survey and a study questionnaire. For ImmuneRACE Cohort 3, a participant was defined as recovered based on two consecutive negative NP/OP PCR tests, clearance by a healthcare professional, or resolution of symptoms. Mobile phlebotomists in the prospective study collected whole blood, serum and a nasopharyngeal or oropharyngeal swab from every participant. Over an approximately 2-month period, participants in the prospective study had the option of providing additional blood draws and questionnaires. Before DNA extraction, prospective study blood samples were shipped either frozen or at room temperature.

Reading the germline V gene gives CDR1 SGHRS and CDR2 YFSETQ. From cysteine to phenylalanine, the CDR3 is 16 amino acids long. Left in the record is the CDR3 DNA by itself, 48 bases read in frame from the first base. A distance of 13 bases separates the germline ends of V and J, which lose 0 bases and 4 bases respectively. A note on this clone: Its antigen specificity is not known. Nothing much larger sits one base from this clone, and base qualities are not available.

The immunoSEQ Assay, a bias-controlled multiplex PCR, was used to amplify TCRbeta CDR3 regions from genomic DNA. The published analysis was carried out like this. The number of nucleated cells in each sample was estimated by amplification of reference gene primers within the assay. To quantify the absolute abundance of each unique TCRbeta CDR3 rearrangement, sequence reads were collapsed and filtered. Productive Simpson clonality was computed per sample as the square root of Simpson's diversity index over productive rearrangements. In its TCRdb copy, this immuneACCESS table keeps in-frame sequences only and misses some clones. Where compared with another copy, unresolved V genes explain less than half of these, and the others have no known cause. That table supplies the V and J calls and clone size; D and trimming were determined from the DNA. This sample has 150,000 to 200,000 clones in its table, and about 80% of those were observed once. The ten largest clones capture roughly 11% of the sample.

The investigation overall reported the following: How much clinical and demographic metadata was included differed by source and by participant, and the metadata was provided uncurated.

This chain is built from TRBV5-1 and TRBJ2-2; D gene: possibly TRBD1, on 5 matching bases. The sequenced sample consisted of PBMCs or T cells enriched from blood (not recorded which). The receptor's source is a man aged 50-59 years who had recovered from COVID-19. The DNA sequence is given as TGCGCCAGCAGCTTGGTGTCCCAGGGCGGCACCGGGGAGCTGTTTTTT. Translated, it gives CASSLVSQGGTGELFF.